What follows describes a single T cell receptor beta chain. This sample was included in a study of T cell responses to AZD1222 COVID-19 vaccine. Produced via immunoSEQ multiplex PCR; TCRdb's table is partial and in-frame only. This table has 110,000 to 150,000 clones, about 93% appearing once. Sequenced material: peripheral blood, taken on day 0 of AZD1222 vaccination. The TCR was taken from an adult in good health.

The CDR3 DNA reads TGTGCCAGCAGCTTCTCATTAGATTGGGGAACGGGTACTGAAGCTTTCTTT. This gives the protein CASSFSLDWGTGTEAFF. The V gene is TRBV2, the J gene TRBJ1-1; D uncertain. This CDR3 comprises 17 residues. Germline V gives CDR1 SNHLY, CDR2 FYNNEI. Trimming shortened V by 6 bases and J by 5 bases, and 25 bases separated the two germline ends.